These T cell receptor beta chains were read from a single sample in a study of cytomegalovirus exposure and HLA in healthy donors. Assay used: immunoSEQ multiplex PCR; TCRdb lists only in-frame clones, some missing. The sample consists of 150,000 to 200,000 clones, over 85% of them appearing once. The sequenced sample consisted of PBMCs. These receptors were obtained from a woman under 30 in good health and CMV-seropositive. Both conserved end residues are part of each CDR3. The order of the fields is D gene, J gene, clone size, V gene, CDR3 DNA, CDR3 protein. The D gene is left open where the match is weak. Rows may omit the clone size; those that give it use once, few, many or a size class.

D gene: -
J gene: TRBJ1-1
clone size: -
V gene: TRBV5-1
CDR3 DNA: TGCGCCAGCAGCACAGGTGGCCCGAACACTGAAGCTTTCTTT
CDR3 protein: CASSTGGPNTEAFF

D gene: -
J gene: TRBJ1-2
clone size: few
V gene: TRBV4-2
CDR3 DNA: TGTGCCAGCAGCCAAGAGGGGGGGACCTATGGCTACACCTTC
CDR3 protein: CASSQEGGTYGYTF

D gene: -
J gene: TRBJ2-5
clone size: few
V gene: TRBV2
CDR3 DNA: TGTGCCAGCAGTGGTGGGAGGGGGTGGTTCTCACAAGAGACCCAGTACTTC
CDR3 protein: CASSGGRGWFSQETQYF

D gene: TRBD2
J gene: TRBJ2-1
clone size: -
V gene: TRBV6-4
CDR3 DNA: TGTGCCAGCAGTGAAGGGGAGCAGGGAGGGGATGAGCAGTTCTTC
CDR3 protein: CASSEGEQGGDEQFF

D gene: -
J gene: TRBJ2-1
clone size: -
V gene: TRBV28
CDR3 DNA: TGTGCCAGCAGGCCACAGGGCAATGAGCAGTTCTTC
CDR3 protein: CASRPQGNEQFF

D gene: -
J gene: TRBJ1-5
clone size: -
V gene: TRBV30
CDR3 DNA: TGTGCCTGGAGTTCAGGCAGCCAGCCCCAGCATTTT
CDR3 protein: CAWSSGSQPQHF

D gene: TRBD2
J gene: TRBJ2-5
clone size: -
V gene: TRBV5-1
CDR3 DNA: TGCGCCAGCAGCTTGGTTCCGACTAGCGGGAGTAGGGAGACCCAGTACTTC
CDR3 protein: CASSLVPTSGSRETQYF

D gene: TRBD1
J gene: TRBJ2-1
clone size: -
V gene: TRBV5-4
CDR3 DNA: TGTGCCAGCAGCTTAGGACCGACAGGGGTAGACAATGAGCAGTTCTTC
CDR3 protein: CASSLGPTGVDNEQFF

D gene: -
J gene: TRBJ2-6
clone size: -
V gene: TRBV2
CDR3 DNA: TGTGCCAGCAGTGAAGCACTCATCACAGGGTTAATGGGGGTACCTGGGGCCAACGTCCTGACTTTC
CDR3 protein: CASSEALITGLMGVPGANVLTF

D gene: TRBD1
J gene: TRBJ1-1
clone size: few
V gene: TRBV19
CDR3 DNA: TGTGCCAGTAGTCCCGGGACAGGGGGTTTTGCTGAAGCTTTCTTT
CDR3 protein: CASSPGTGGFAEAFF

D gene: -
J gene: TRBJ1-5
clone size: -
V gene: TRBV6-5
CDR3 DNA: TGTGCCAGCAGTTACGGCGGTAATCAGCCCCAGCATTTT
CDR3 protein: CASSYGGNQPQHF

D gene: TRBD1
J gene: TRBJ1-2
clone size: -
V gene: TRBV20-1
CDR3 DNA: TGCAGTGCTACACAGGGGAGCGGCTACACCTTC
CDR3 protein: CSATQGSGYTF

D gene: TRBD1
J gene: TRBJ1-4
clone size: -
V gene: TRBV5-1
CDR3 DNA: TGCGCCAGCAGCAAGGGACAGCTTAATGAAAAACTGTTTTTT
CDR3 protein: CASSKGQLNEKLFF

D gene: TRBD1
J gene: TRBJ2-5
clone size: -
V gene: TRBV18
CDR3 DNA: TGTGCCAGCTCTCGGGACAGACAAGAGACCCAGTACTTC
CDR3 protein: CASSRDRQETQYF

D gene: TRBD1
J gene: TRBJ1-3
clone size: -
V gene: TRBV25-1
CDR3 DNA: TGTGCCAGTACTCCGGGACAGGGCCGTGGAAACACCATATATTTT
CDR3 protein: CASTPGQGRGNTIYF

D gene: TRBD2
J gene: TRBJ2-7
clone size: -
V gene: TRBV18
CDR3 DNA: TGTGCCAGCTCAACTTTTGGGACTAGCGGGAGACCCTACGAGCAGTACTTC
CDR3 protein: CASSTFGTSGRPYEQYF

D gene: TRBD2
J gene: TRBJ2-6
clone size: -
V gene: TRBV28
CDR3 DNA: TGTGCCAGCAGTTTCAGACTAGCGGGATTGGGACGGGGGGCCAACGTCCTGACTTTC
CDR3 protein: CASSFRLAGLGRGANVLTF

D gene: -
J gene: TRBJ2-5
clone size: -
V gene: TRBV9
CDR3 DNA: TGTGCCAGCAGCTCCCCAAGGTGGGAGGCCCAAGAGACCCAGTACTTC
CDR3 protein: CASSSPRWEAQETQYF

D gene: -
J gene: TRBJ2-7
clone size: -
V gene: TRBV7-6
CDR3 DNA: TGTGCCAGCAGCGACCCAAGGAGAGGCTACGAGCAGTACTTC
CDR3 protein: CASSDPRRGYEQYF

D gene: TRBD1
J gene: TRBJ2-5
clone size: -
V gene: TRBV28
CDR3 DNA: TGTGCCAGCAGTCACCGGGACAGGGTAGAGACCCAGTACTTC
CDR3 protein: CASSHRDRVETQYF

D gene: TRBD1
J gene: TRBJ1-4
clone size: -
V gene: TRBV6-5
CDR3 DNA: TGTGCCAGCAGTCGTTTGCAGGGGGCTTGGGAAAAACTGTTTTTT
CDR3 protein: CASSRLQGAWEKLFF

D gene: TRBD2
J gene: TRBJ2-5
clone size: -
V gene: TRBV9
CDR3 DNA: TGTGCCAGCAGCTTGAGACCTAGCGGGGAAGAGACCCAGTACTTC
CDR3 protein: CASSLRPSGEETQYF

D gene: TRBD2
J gene: TRBJ2-7
clone size: -
V gene: TRBV7-8
CDR3 DNA: TGTGCCAGCAGCTTAGGTCGGACTAGCGGGAGTGTCCCCCGGGGATACTTC
CDR3 protein: CASSLGRTSGSVPRGYF

D gene: TRBD1
J gene: TRBJ1-2
clone size: -
V gene: TRBV7-3
CDR3 DNA: TGTGCCAGCAGCCGACAGGGGGCGGATGGCTACACCTTC
CDR3 protein: CASSRQGADGYTF

D gene: TRBD1
J gene: TRBJ2-5
clone size: once
V gene: TRBV5-1
CDR3 DNA: TGCGCCAGCAGCTGGGACAGAGAGAATGACCAGTACTTC
CDR3 protein: CASSWDRENDQYF

D gene: -
J gene: TRBJ2-7
clone size: few
V gene: TRBV5-4
CDR3 DNA: TGTGCCAGCAGCTCGCGGCCGTCTCGGGACGAGCAGTACTTC
CDR3 protein: CASSSRPSRDEQYF

D gene: TRBD2
J gene: TRBJ2-3
clone size: once
V gene: TRBV2
CDR3 DNA: TGTGCCAGCAGTTACGGACTCGAGCGGGAGAGAGATACGCAGTATTTT
CDR3 protein: CASSYGLERERDTQYF

D gene: -
J gene: TRBJ2-7
clone size: -
V gene: TRBV7-6
CDR3 DNA: TGTGCCAGCAGCGGGGCCTCCTACGAGCAGTACTTC
CDR3 protein: CASSGASYEQYF

D gene: -
J gene: TRBJ1-1
clone size: -
V gene: TRBV7-6
CDR3 DNA: TGTGCCAGCAGCTTAGCGACAGGTTGGAACACTGAAGCTTTCTTT
CDR3 protein: CASSLATGWNTEAFF

D gene: -
J gene: TRBJ2-5
clone size: -
V gene: TRBV7-3
CDR3 DNA: TGTGCCAGCAGCTTAGTCGGAGTTTGGGAGACCCAGTACTTC
CDR3 protein: CASSLVGVWETQYF

D gene: TRBD1
J gene: TRBJ1-2
clone size: -
V gene: TRBV7-3
CDR3 DNA: TGTGCCAGCAGCTTAACTGGACAGGGGCTGGCTGGCTACACCTTC
CDR3 protein: CASSLTGQGLAGYTF

D gene: TRBD2
J gene: TRBJ2-1
clone size: -
V gene: TRBV4-1
CDR3 DNA: TGCGCCAGCAGCCAACGAGCGGGGCTATACAATGAGCAGTTCTTC
CDR3 protein: CASSQRAGLYNEQFF

D gene: TRBD1
J gene: TRBJ2-7
clone size: -
V gene: TRBV6-5
CDR3 DNA: TGTGCCAGCAGTAAACCCGGGACAGGGGTACTCAAGCAGTACTTC
CDR3 protein: CASSKPGTGVLKQYF

D gene: -
J gene: TRBJ2-2
clone size: -
V gene: TRBV11-2
CDR3 DNA: TGTGCCAGCAGCCCCTCGTACACCGGGGAGCTGTTTTTT
CDR3 protein: CASSPSYTGELFF

D gene: -
J gene: TRBJ1-4
clone size: few
V gene: TRBV4-1
CDR3 DNA: TGCGCCAGCAGCCATCGGGGGAGTGGTGAAAAACTGTTTTTT
CDR3 protein: CASSHRGSGEKLFF

D gene: -
J gene: TRBJ2-7
clone size: -
V gene: TRBV7-8
CDR3 DNA: TGTGCCAGCAGCCCCCAAGGAGCCAACGAGCAGTACTTC
CDR3 protein: CASSPQGANEQYF

D gene: -
J gene: TRBJ2-7
clone size: -
V gene: TRBV18
CDR3 DNA: TGTGCCAGCTCTGGAGATAGCGGAACCTACGAGCAGTACTTC
CDR3 protein: CASSGDSGTYEQYF